The 2 T cell receptor beta chains given below trace back to one sample, sequenced in a study of T cells in Graves' hyperthyroidism and ophthalmopathy. TCR beta CDR3 sequences were amplified from RNA transcripts. During a first-round RT-PCR of the TCR CDR3, the HTBI primer set was used. TCRdb redid the calling of the multiplex PCR reads with MiXCR, one entry per CDR3 protein. This sample carries 500,000 to 600,000 distinct CDR3 sequences, 46% of them seen once, and the ten largest clones take around 44%. The sample taken for sequencing was peripheral blood or thyroid tissue (not recorded which). The receptors here all came from an adult woman with Graves' disease, either hyperthyroidism or ophthalmopathy (not recorded which).

The chain has TRBV19 and TRBJ1-5, with 10 bases lining up with TRBD1. CDR1 LNHDA and CDR2 SQIVND come from the germline V gene (reference sequence). The V gene end was trimmed by 8 bases and the J gene end by 2 bases; junction bases not matched to a gene: 6. This CDR3 region has 15 residues. The CDR3: CASATGTGGNQPQHF. CDR3 bases: TGTGCCAGTGCCACCGGGACAGGGGGCAATCAGCCCCAGCATTTT.

This chain connects TRBV5-1 to TRBJ2-6, with a weak D call TRBD2 (5 bases). CDR1 is SGHRS, CDR2 YFSETQ, per germline. The CDR3 covers 15 residues. V was cut by 2 bases and J by 4 bases, with 10 bases left in between. The CDR3 loop is CASSFEGAGANVLTF. The CDR3 coding sequence is TGCGCCAGCAGCTTTGAGGGTGCAGGGGCCAACGTCCTGACTTTC.